This T cell receptor beta chain was observed in a study of identifying expanded T cells in peripheral blood. Findings and limits, study-wide: Technical replicates showed roughly 1.2 changed clones; roughly two weeks around 15; four weeks 19.

Trimming took 4 bases from V and 0 from J, leaving 9 bases between them. CDR1 LGHNA and CDR2 YNFKEQ come from the germline V gene. There are 15 residues in the CDR3. Here immunoSEQ multiplex PCR was the method, and the copy in TCRdb shows in-frame clones only, minus some. The sample lists over 100,000 clones, roughly 90% occurring once. Concerning this clone itself: Its specificity is not known.

The chain has TRBV4-2 and TRBJ1-4; perhaps TRBD1 as D (6 bases). The sample comprised blood. This receptor was obtained from a person between 18 and 75 years old in good health. CDR3 in DNA: TGTGCCAGCAGCCTTGCAGGGGCAACTAATGAAAAACTGTTTTTT. Its translation is CASSLAGATNEKLFF.